A selection of T cell receptor beta chains follows, all from one sample in a study of T cells in Graves' hyperthyroidism and ophthalmopathy. Via MiXCR, TCRdb re-called the multiplex PCR reads, giving one row per CDR3 protein. Of a few hundred thousand distinct CDR3 sequences in the sample, approximately 15% were seen once. Sequencing input: blood. All receptors come from a woman aged 30 to 39 with Graves' hyperthyroidism. Both conserved end residues are part of each CDR3. Each record gives: V gene, CDR3 protein.

V gene: TRBV12-3/TRBV12-4
CDR3 protein: CASSLTGLQYF

V gene: TRBV7-2
CDR3 protein: CASSATTNIISYEQYF

V gene: TRBV28
CDR3 protein: CASSGWDTQNIQYF

V gene: TRBV6-2/TRBV6-3
CDR3 protein: CASSFAGTNQPQHF

V gene: TRBV11-2
CDR3 protein: CASSVDRPYEQYF

V gene: TRBV11-2
CDR3 protein: CASSLEVPPYNEQFF

V gene: TRBV7-9
CDR3 protein: CASSLRGETDNEQFF

V gene: TRBV20-1
CDR3 protein: CSARDIRDYSYEQYF

V gene: TRBV3-1
CDR3 protein: CASSQDKGDYGNTIYF

V gene: TRBV5-1
CDR3 protein: CASSLRRTTGGETQYF

V gene: TRBV7-2
CDR3 protein: CASRTGTSRTDTQYF

V gene: TRBV20-1
CDR3 protein: CSANRETQYF

V gene: TRBV10-1
CDR3 protein: CASSESAGSDTQYF

V gene: TRBV20-1
CDR3 protein: CSARVGSSYNEQFF

V gene: TRBV3-1
CDR3 protein: CASSQDSSAGSSEQYF

V gene: TRBV20-1
CDR3 protein: CSARDSDSQETQYF

V gene: TRBV7-2
CDR3 protein: CASTAPGQDRFNYGYTF

V gene: TRBV20-1
CDR3 protein: CSARPLISQPQHF

V gene: TRBV2
CDR3 protein: CASSDLGLTDTQYF

V gene: TRBV11-2
CDR3 protein: CASSIGPRGSDGELFF

V gene: TRBV28
CDR3 protein: CASSSGTGANVLTF

V gene: TRBV24-1
CDR3 protein: CATSDPPLTSGGLQETQYF

V gene: TRBV18
CDR3 protein: CASSPPTDRGETQYF

V gene: TRBV30
CDR3 protein: CACEREPGPHQPQHF

V gene: TRBV7-9
CDR3 protein: CASSLAPPDYSQYF

V gene: TRBV27
CDR3 protein: CASSSQREQYF

V gene: TRBV29-1
CDR3 protein: CSDRVRNYEQYF

V gene: TRBV4-1
CDR3 protein: CASSRRGGTNSYEQYF

V gene: TRBV20-1
CDR3 protein: CSARDPGDYTADTQYF

V gene: TRBV18
CDR3 protein: CASSPSIGSYNEQFF

V gene: TRBV5-1
CDR3 protein: CASSSDRGLSYNEQFF

V gene: TRBV30
CDR3 protein: CAWNSGRMYNEQFF

V gene: TRBV28
CDR3 protein: CASRERALSYEQYF